The 9 T cell receptor beta chains below come from one sample, sequenced in a study of blood T cell repertoires in COVID-19. Produced via immunoSEQ multiplex PCR; TCRdb's table is partial and in-frame only. Among about 190,000 clones listed, around four fifths were seen once. The sample was peripheral blood. Source of these receptors: a man in his thirties or forties with active or convalescent COVID-19.

This chain joins TRBV4-1 and TRBJ1-5; 10 positions agree with TRBD1. After removal of 0 bases from V and 2 bases from J, the junction contained 4 bases not matched to a gene. The CDR3 spans 17 residues. CDR1 is MGHRA, CDR2 YSYEKL, per germline. Here the CDR3 DNA reads TGCGCCAGCAGCCAAGAGGTGGGGACAGGGGGCAATCAGCCCCAGCATTTT. Translating gives CASSQEVGTGGNQPQHF.

The V call is TRBV14, the J call TRBJ1-1, with a tentative D call TRBD1 (5 bases). CDR3 size: 15 residues. Trimming stripped 0 bases from V and 0 bases from J, with 8 bases between. Germline V lookup: CDR1 SGHDN, CDR2 FVKESK. The DNA of the CDR3 is TGTGCCAGCAGCCAAGACGGGGGAATGAACACTGAAGCTTTCTTT. It specifies CASSQDGGMNTEAFF.

The rearrangement uses TRBV19 and TRBJ2-5; the match to TRBD2 covers 7 bases. Trimming took 5 bases from V and 4 from J; bases not matched to a gene: 13. The germline V gene encodes CDR1 LNHDA and CDR2 SQIVND (reference sequence). CDR3 length: 16 amino acids. The CDR3 sequence: CASSWRGGSSGETQYF. CDR3 DNA sequence: TGTGCCAGTAGTTGGAGGGGTGGGTCTAGCGGAGAGACCCAGTACTTC.

CDR3 sequence reads: CASSISGQTNQPQHF. For the CDR3, the DNA is TGTGCCAGTAGTATCTCCGGACAGACCAATCAGCCCCAGCATTTT. The J gene is TRBJ1-5, the V gene TRBV19, with D possibly matching TRBD1 (6 bases). Germline-derived CDR1 and CDR2 are LNHDA and SQIVND (reference sequence). The CDR3 is made up of 15 amino acids. Trimming shortened V by 3 bases and J by 3 bases, and 12 bases separated the two germline ends.

The rearrangement joins TRBV19 to TRBJ1-3; D call uncertain. The CDR3 sequence is 16 residues long. Germline V CDR1 and CDR2: LNHDA, SQIVND (reference sequence). V was pared by 6 bases and J by 0 bases, with 15 bases between. The CDR3 is CASRRRGFDSGNTIYF. DNA of the CDR3: TGTGCCAGTAGGCGCCGGGGATTTGACTCTGGAAACACCATATATTTT.

This clone has a handful of counts. The chain combines TRBV5-1 with TRBJ1-3, with no clear D. Trimming left V 2 bases short and J 0 bases short, with 9 bases between. Germline V gene sequence: CDR1 SGHRS, CDR2 YFSETQ. The CDR3 extends over 15 amino acids. The CDR3 bases are TGCGCCAGCAGCTTAAATCAGGTCTCTGGAAACACCATATATTTT. Protein: CASSLNQVSGNTIYF.

There are a few counts of this clone. The CDR3 nucleotides are TGTGCCAGCAGCTTATCAAATCCGGGACAGGCCTACAATGAGCAGTTCTTC. Translation gives CASSLSNPGQAYNEQFF. J is TRBJ2-1 and V is TRBV7-9, with 8 nucleotides matching TRBD1. The CDR3 is 17 residues long. V shed 2 bases, J shed 2 bases, and the junction held 8 bases outside the gene matches. Germline assignment: CDR1 SEHNR and CDR2 FQNEAQ (reference sequence). Together with reference TRBV7-9 and TRBJ2-1, the CDR3 gives the full variable domain: DTGVSQNPRHKITKRGQNVTFRCDPISEHNRLYWYRQTLGQGPEFLTYFQNEAQLEKSRLLSDRFSAERPKGSFSTLEIQRTEQGDSAMYLCASSLSNPGQAYNEQFFGPGTRLTVL.

DNA for the CDR3: TGTGCCAGCCGCTTGGAGGGAAATTCACCCCTCCACTTT. Amino acid sequence: CASRLEGNSPLHF. The V gene is TRBV27, the J gene TRBJ1-6; no clear D. The length of the CDR3 is 13 residues. Trimming cost V 8 bases and J 7 bases, with 12 bases left between them. In germline, CDR1 is MNHEY, CDR2 SMNVEV (reference sequence).

This chain joins TRBV18 and TRBJ1-2; D is unclear. This CDR3 region has 13 residues. V lost 6 bases and J lost 6, with 14 bases in between. Germline CDR1 is KGHSH and CDR2 is LQKENI. CDR3 sequence: CASSPELAHGYTF. CDR3 sequence (DNA): TGTGCCAGCTCCCCGGAGCTGGCCCATGGCTACACCTTC. Filled out from reference TRBV18 and TRBJ1-2, the complete variable domain reads NAGVMQNPRHLVRRRGQEARLRCSPMKGHSHVYWYRQLPEEGLKFMVYLQKENIIDESGMPKERFSAEFPKEGPSILRIQQVVRGDSAAYFCASSPELAHGYTFGSGTRLTVV.